The 17 T cell receptor beta chains below all came from one sample that was sequenced in a study of a mutant IDH1 vaccine in newly diagnosed glioma. Generated by immunoSEQ multiplex PCR, the TCRdb table keeps only in-frame clones and is missing some. The sample consists of roughly 31,000 clones, roughly 84% of them appearing once. Time point: week 47, end of study. Vaccination used 300 ug of mutant IDH1 20-mer peptide per dose, with topical imiquimod. No antigen is known for these receptors. Sample: PBMCs, taken from a glioma patient whose treatment included an IDH1 peptide vaccine. The source is a man aged 30 to 45 with glioma.

The rearrangement links TRBV4-3 to TRBJ2-7; TRBD1 aligns across 8 bases. This CDR3 region has 20 residues. Germline CDR1 LGHNA, CDR2 YSLEER. Trimming removed 0 bases from V and 2 bases from J; junction bases left unmatched: 18. Here the CDR3 reads CASSQDFETGELLGTYEQYF. In DNA form, the CDR3 reads TGCGCCAGCAGCCAAGATTTCGAGACAGGGGAGTTATTAGGAACCTACGAGCAGTACTTC.

In DNA, the CDR3 is TGCGCCAGCAGCTCGCTACACCGGACAGGGGGCGTTTACACTGAAGCTTTCTTT. As protein: CASSSLHRTGGVYTEAFF. The V call is TRBV5-1, the J call TRBJ1-1; 11 nucleotides align to TRBD1. Trimming cost V 3 bases and J 3 bases; bases outside gene matches: 13. Looked up from germline, CDR1 is SGHRS and CDR2 is YFSETQ. CDR3 length: 18 amino acids.

This chain uses TRBV7-3 with TRBJ1-6; no reliable D call. The CDR3 totals 15 residues. Trimming pared 1 base from V and 8 bases from J, leaving 12 bases between. Germline V gene data show CDR1 as SGHTA and CDR2 as FQGTGA. The CDR3 spells CASSLISAADSPLHF. The CDR3 coding sequence is TGTGCCAGCAGCTTAATATCGGCAGCAGATTCACCCCTCCACTTT.

This chain joins TRBV7-8 and TRBJ1-2; perhaps TRBD1 as D (6 bases). This CDR3 spans 15 amino acids. Germline V gene lookup returns CDR1 SGHVS and CDR2 FQNEAQ. V lost 2 bases and J lost 0, with 10 bases in between. This CDR3 reads CASSLMTGTNYGYTF. The CDR3 DNA reads TGTGCCAGCAGCTTAATGACAGGAACTAACTATGGCTACACCTTC.

The chain links TRBV7-2 to TRBJ1-1, with D perhaps matching TRBD1 (6 bases). V was clipped by 1 base and J by 4 bases, with 13 bases between them. The germline V gene encodes CDR1 SGHTA and CDR2 FQGNSA. The CDR3 runs 15 residues. CDR3 sequence: CASSLGPGASTEAFF. The CDR3 coding sequence is TGTGCCAGCAGCTTAGGTCCGGGGGCCAGCACTGAAGCTTTCTTT.

The gene calls are TRBV4-1 and TRBJ1-4; weak D call: TRBD1 (6 bases). The germline V gene has CDR1 MGHRA and CDR2 YSYEKL. The V end lost 6 bases, the J end lost 1 base, and 15 bases lay between the germline ends. This CDR3 is 16 amino acids long. This CDR3 reads CASSQAQGQTNEKLFF. The CDR3, as DNA: TGCGCCAGCAGTCAGGCACAGGGACAAACTAATGAAAAACTGTTTTTT.

This clone came up a few times. Additional DNA sequences in this sample encode the identical CDR3. The V and J genes are TRBV5-1 and TRBJ1-2; 7 nucleotides align to TRBD1. This CDR3 region has 13 residues. After removal of 4 bases from V and 2 bases from J, the junction contained 2 bases not matched to a gene. Germline V lookup: CDR1 SGHRS, CDR2 YFSETQ. CDR3 bases: TGCGCCAGCAGCCTGGGACAGAACTATGGCTACACCTTC. The encoded protein is CASSLGQNYGYTF.

This chain uses TRBV11-3 with TRBJ2-2; tentative D call: TRBD2 (6 bases). CDR1 SGHNT and CDR2 YENEEA come from the germline V gene. This CDR3 region has 16 residues. The V and J ends lost 5 bases and 0 bases respectively, with 13 bases between them. The CDR3 loop reads CASSRAGQANTGELFF. CDR3 bases: TGTGCCAGCAGCAGGGCGGGGCAGGCGAACACCGGGGAGCTGTTTTTT.

V and J are TRBV5-1 and TRBJ2-2; unclear D gene. This CDR3 is built from 14 residues. Germline CDR1 SGHRS, CDR2 YFSETQ. Trimming removed 4 bases at V and 0 bases at J, with 7 bases between. The DNA for the CDR3 is TGCGCCAGCAGCAGGACGACGAACACCGGGGAGCTGTTTTTT. Translation gives CASSRTTNTGELFF.

The chain uses TRBV11-3 and TRBJ1-4; D unresolved. Trimming pared 1 base from V and 6 bases from J, leaving 12 bases between. The CDR3 length is 15 residues. The germline V gene encodes CDR1 SGHNT and CDR2 YENEEA. The CDR3 sequence: CASSLGVGPDEKLFF. The CDR3, as DNA: TGTGCCAGCAGCTTAGGCGTTGGGCCCGATGAAAAACTGTTTTTT.

This clone has a handful of counts. This chain connects TRBV2 to TRBJ1-1; no clear D. V lost 0 bases and J 7 bases, leaving 9 bases between the germline ends. The germline V gene encodes CDR1 SNHLY and CDR2 FYNNEI. The length of the CDR3 is 13 residues. CDR3: CASSEAQAGEAFF. DNA for the CDR3: TGTGCCAGCAGTGAAGCGCAGGCAGGTGAAGCTTTCTTT.

This chain uses TRBV6-1 with TRBJ1-3; no definite D call. Germline V gene data show CDR1 as MNHNS and CDR2 as SASEGT. Deletions cut 5 bases from V and 0 bases from J, with 11 bases between. CDR3 length: 15 residues. The CDR3: CASSPTGLSGNTIYF. The CDR3, as DNA: TGTGCCAGCAGTCCGACCGGCCTCTCTGGAAACACCATATATTTT.

The gene calls are TRBV10-3 and TRBJ2-2, with D hard to call. Germline V gives CDR1 ENHRY, CDR2 SYGVKD. This CDR3 is built from 11 residues. Trimming shortened V by 7 bases and J by 6 bases, and 6 bases separated the two germline ends. The CDR3 nucleotides read TGTGCCATCAAGGGTCCCGGGGAGCTGTTTTTT. It is translated as CAIKGPGELFF.

For the CDR3, the DNA is TGTGCCACCAGCAGTACTCGGGACAGTGGGGAGACCCAGTACTTC. Translating it yields CATSSTRDSGETQYF. J is TRBJ2-5 and V is TRBV15; 7 nucleotides match TRBD1. Trimming cost V 3 bases and J 5 bases; bases outside gene matches: 9. CDR1 and CDR2 from the germline V gene are LNHNV and YYDKDF (reference sequence). CDR3 size: 15 residues.

This chain joins TRBV27 and TRBJ2-1; 10 nucleotides match TRBD1. The CDR3 runs to 16 residues. Germline V gene sequence: CDR1 MNHEY, CDR2 SMNVEV (reference sequence). Trimming took 6 bases from V and 5 from J; bases not matched to a gene: 10. The CDR3 DNA follows: TGTGCCAGCAGGGGGGACAGGGGACAACTTGACAATGAGCAGTTCTTC. It specifies CASRGDRGQLDNEQFF.

The gene calls are TRBV30 and TRBJ2-1; a possible D gene is TRBD1 (6 bases). Germline lookup yields CDR1 GTSNPN and CDR2 SVGIG (reference sequence). The germline V and J ends were trimmed by 3 bases and 1 base, with 7 bases remaining between them. The length of the CDR3 is 13 residues. The CDR3 nucleotides read TGTGCCTGGAGCAGGGGATCCTACAATGAGCAGTTCTTC. Translated, it gives CAWSRGSYNEQFF.

This sequence joins TRBV7-8 and TRBJ1-2; 8 bases fit TRBD1. Germline V CDR1 and CDR2: SGHVS, FQNEAQ. This CDR3 region has 15 residues. Trimming took 3 bases from V and 3 from J; bases not matched to a gene: 6. This chain's CDR3 is CASSLDRVVHYGYTF. The CDR3, as DNA: TGTGCCAGCAGCTTGGACAGGGTAGTCCACTATGGCTACACCTTC.